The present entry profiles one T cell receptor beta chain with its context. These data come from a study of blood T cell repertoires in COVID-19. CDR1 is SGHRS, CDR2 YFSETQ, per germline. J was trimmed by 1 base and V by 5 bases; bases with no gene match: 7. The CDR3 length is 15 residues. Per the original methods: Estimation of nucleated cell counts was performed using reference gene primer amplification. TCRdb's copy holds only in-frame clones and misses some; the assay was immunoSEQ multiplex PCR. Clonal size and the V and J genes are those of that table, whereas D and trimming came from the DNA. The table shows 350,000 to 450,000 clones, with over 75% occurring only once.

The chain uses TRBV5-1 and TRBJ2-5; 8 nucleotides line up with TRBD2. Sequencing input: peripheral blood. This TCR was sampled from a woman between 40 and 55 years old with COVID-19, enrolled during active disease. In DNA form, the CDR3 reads TGCGCCAGCAGTCTCAGCCGGGGGGGCCAAGAGACCCAGTACTTC. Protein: CASSLSRGGQETQYF.